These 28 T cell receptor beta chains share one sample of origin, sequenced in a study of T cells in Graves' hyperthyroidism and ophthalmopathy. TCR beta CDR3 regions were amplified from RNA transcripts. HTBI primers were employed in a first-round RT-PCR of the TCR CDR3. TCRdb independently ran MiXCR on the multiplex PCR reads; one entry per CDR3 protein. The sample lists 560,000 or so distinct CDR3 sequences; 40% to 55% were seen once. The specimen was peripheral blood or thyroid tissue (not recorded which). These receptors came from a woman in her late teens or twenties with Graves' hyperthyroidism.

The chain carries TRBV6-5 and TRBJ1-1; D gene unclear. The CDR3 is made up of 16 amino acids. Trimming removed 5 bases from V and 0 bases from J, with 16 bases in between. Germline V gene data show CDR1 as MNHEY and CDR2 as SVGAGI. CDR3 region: CASSEAINRLNTEAFF. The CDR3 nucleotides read TGTGCCAGCAGTGAAGCGATCAACAGATTGAACACTGAAGCTTTCTTT.

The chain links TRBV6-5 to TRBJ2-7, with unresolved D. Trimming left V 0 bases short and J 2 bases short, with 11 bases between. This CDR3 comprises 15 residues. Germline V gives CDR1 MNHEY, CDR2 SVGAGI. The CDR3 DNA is TGTGCCAGCAGTTACTCCACAGTAATCCCCTACGAGCAGTACTTC. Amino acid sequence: CASSYSTVIPYEQYF.

The CDR3 is CASSKTGQRRDSPLHF. The CDR3 nucleotides read TGTGCCAGCAGTAAAACGGGCCAGCGGAGGGATTCACCCCTCCACTTT. The chain has TRBV2 and TRBJ1-6; the D is unclear. The CDR3 sequence is 16 residues long. V shed 5 bases and J shed 8 bases, with 19 bases lying between them. Germline-derived CDR1 and CDR2 are SNHLY and FYNNEI.

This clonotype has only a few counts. The CDR3 bases are TGTGCCAGCAGTTTAACCCCAGGCCGCGAGCAGTACTTC. Translation gives CASSLTPGREQYF. The chain recombines TRBV6-5 with TRBJ2-7; D remains ambiguous. V shed 4 bases and J shed 6 bases, with 13 bases lying between them. The CDR3 sequence is 13 residues long. CDR1 and CDR2 from the germline V gene are MNHEY and SVGAGI.

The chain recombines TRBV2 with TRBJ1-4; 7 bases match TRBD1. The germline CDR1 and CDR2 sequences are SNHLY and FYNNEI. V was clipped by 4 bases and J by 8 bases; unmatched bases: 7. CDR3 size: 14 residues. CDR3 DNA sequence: TGTGCCAGCAGTGTAAGGGGGCGCCGAGAAAAACTGTTTTTT. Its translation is CASSVRGRREKLFF.

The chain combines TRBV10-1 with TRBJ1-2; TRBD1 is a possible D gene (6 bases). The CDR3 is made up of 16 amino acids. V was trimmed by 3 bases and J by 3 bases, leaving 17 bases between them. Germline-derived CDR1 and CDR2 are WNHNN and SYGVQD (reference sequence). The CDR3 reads CASSEPQGENYYGYTF. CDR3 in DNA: TGCGCCAGCAGTGAACCACAGGGAGAAAACTACTATGGCTACACCTTC.

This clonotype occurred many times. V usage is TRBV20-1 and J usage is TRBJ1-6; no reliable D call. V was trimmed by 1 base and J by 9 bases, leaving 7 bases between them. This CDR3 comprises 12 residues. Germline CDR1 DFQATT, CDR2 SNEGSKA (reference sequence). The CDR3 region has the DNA TGCAGTGCTAGAGGACCGGGTTCACCCCTCCACTTT. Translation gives CSARGPGSPLHF.

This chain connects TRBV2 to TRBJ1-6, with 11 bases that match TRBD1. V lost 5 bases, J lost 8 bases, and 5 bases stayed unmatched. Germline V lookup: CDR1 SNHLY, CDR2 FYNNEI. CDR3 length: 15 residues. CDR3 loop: CASSFGQGAHSPLHF. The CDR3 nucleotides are TGTGCCAGCAGTTTTGGACAGGGGGCTCATTCACCCCTCCACTTT. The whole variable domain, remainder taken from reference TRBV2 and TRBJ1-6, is EPEVTQTPSHQVTQMGQEVILRCVPISNHLYFYWYRQILGQKVEFLVSFYNNEISEKSEIFDDQFSVERPDGSNFTLKIRSTKLEDSAMYFCASSFGQGAHSPLHFGNGTRLTVT.

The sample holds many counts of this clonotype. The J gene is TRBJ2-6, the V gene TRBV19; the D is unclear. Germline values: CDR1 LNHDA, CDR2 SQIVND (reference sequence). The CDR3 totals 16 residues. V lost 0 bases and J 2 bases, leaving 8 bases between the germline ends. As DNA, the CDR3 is TGTGCCAGTAGTATAGATCGCGTGGCTGGGGCCAACGTCCTGACTTTC. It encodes CASSIDRVAGANVLTF. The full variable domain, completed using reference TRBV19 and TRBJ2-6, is DGGITQSPKYLFRKEGQNVTLSCEQNLNHDAMYWYRQDPGQGLRLIYYSQIVNDFQKGDIAEGYSVSREKKESFPLTVTSAQKNPTAFYLCASSIDRVAGANVLTFGAGSRLTVL.

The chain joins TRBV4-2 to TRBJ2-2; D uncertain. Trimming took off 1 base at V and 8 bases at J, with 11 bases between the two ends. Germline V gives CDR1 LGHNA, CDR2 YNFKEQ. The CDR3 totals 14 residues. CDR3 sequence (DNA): TGTGCCAGCAGCCAAGTTATGAGGTCTGGGGAGCTGTTTTTT. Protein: CASSQVMRSGELFF.

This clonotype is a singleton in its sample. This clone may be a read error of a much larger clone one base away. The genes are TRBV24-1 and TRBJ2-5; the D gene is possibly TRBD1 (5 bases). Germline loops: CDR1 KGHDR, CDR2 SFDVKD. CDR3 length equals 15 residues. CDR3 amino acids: CATSEQQGLEETQCF. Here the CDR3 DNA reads TGTGCCACCAGTGAACAGCAGGGCCTCGAAGAGACCCAGTGCTTC.

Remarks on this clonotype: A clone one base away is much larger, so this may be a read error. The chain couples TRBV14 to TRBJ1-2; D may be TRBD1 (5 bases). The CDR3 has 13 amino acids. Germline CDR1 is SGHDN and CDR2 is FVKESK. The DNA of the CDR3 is TGTGCCAGCAGCGAGGGACGTCACTATGGCCACACCTTC. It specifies CASSEGRHYGHTF.

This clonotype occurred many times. The CDR3 DNA reads as TGTGCCACAGGGACAGAGCAGTACTTC. Translated: CATGTEQYF. This chain connects TRBV7-8 to TRBJ2-7, with a weak D call TRBD1 (6 bases). The V end was cut by 10 bases, the J end by 7 bases, with 8 bases between. CDR3 size: 9 residues. CDR1 is SGHVS and CDR2 is FQNEAQ in the germline V gene.

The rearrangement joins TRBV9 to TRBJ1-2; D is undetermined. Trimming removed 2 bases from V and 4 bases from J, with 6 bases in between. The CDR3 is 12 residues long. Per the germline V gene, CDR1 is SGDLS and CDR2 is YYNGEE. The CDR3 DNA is TGTGCCAGCAGCGTGGGGTTCTATGGCTACACCTTC. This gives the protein CASSVGFYGYTF.

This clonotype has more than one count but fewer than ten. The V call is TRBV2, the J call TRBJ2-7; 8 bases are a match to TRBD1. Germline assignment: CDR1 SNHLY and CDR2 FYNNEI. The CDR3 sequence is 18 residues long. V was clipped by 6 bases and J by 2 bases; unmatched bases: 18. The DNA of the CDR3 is TGTGCCAGCAGAGACAGGGGCGCTATGGCGGGTTATACCTACGAGCAGTACTTC. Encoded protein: CASRDRGAMAGYTYEQYF.

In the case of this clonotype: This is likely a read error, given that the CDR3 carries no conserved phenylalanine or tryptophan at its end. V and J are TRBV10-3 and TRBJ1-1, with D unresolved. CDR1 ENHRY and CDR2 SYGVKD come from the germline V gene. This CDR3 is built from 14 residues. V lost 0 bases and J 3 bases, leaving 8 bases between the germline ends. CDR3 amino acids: CAISESRDDTEAFV. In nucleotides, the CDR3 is TGTGCCATCAGTGAGTCCCGCGACGACACTGAAGCTTTCGTT.

The chain's CDR3 is CATSDYTGAFNQPQHF. CDR3 bases: TGTGCCACCAGTGACTACACCGGGGCTTTTAATCAGCCCCAGCATTTT. The rearrangement uses TRBV24-1 and TRBJ1-5; maybe TRBD1 (5 bases). The germline gives CDR1 KGHDR, CDR2 SFDVKD. This CDR3 is built from 16 residues. V shed 4 bases and J shed 4 bases, with 16 bases lying between them.

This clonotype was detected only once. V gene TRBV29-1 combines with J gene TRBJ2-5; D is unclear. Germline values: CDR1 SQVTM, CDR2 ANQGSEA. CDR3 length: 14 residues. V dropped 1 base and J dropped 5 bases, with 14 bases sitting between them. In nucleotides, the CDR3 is TGCAGCGTTGAAGCGGTTCGCGGCACTGAGACCCAGTACTTC. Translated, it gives CSVEAVRGTETQYF.

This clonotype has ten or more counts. Here the CDR3 DNA reads TGTGCCAGCAGCCTAGACAGGGTTCAGCCCCAGCATTTT. Translated, it gives CASSLDRVQPQHF. The chain links TRBV7-2 to TRBJ1-5, with 7 bases matching TRBD1. The CDR3 totals 13 residues. Trimming took 5 bases from V and 6 from J; bases not matched to a gene: 4. Germline V gene sequence: CDR1 SGHTA, CDR2 FQGNSA.

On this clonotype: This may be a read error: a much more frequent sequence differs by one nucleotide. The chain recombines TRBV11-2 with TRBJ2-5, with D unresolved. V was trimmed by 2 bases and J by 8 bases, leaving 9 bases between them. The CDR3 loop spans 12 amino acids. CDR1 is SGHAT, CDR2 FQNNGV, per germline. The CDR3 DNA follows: TGTGCCAGCAGCTTAAATCTTAACACCCAGTACTTC. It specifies CASSLNLNTQYF.

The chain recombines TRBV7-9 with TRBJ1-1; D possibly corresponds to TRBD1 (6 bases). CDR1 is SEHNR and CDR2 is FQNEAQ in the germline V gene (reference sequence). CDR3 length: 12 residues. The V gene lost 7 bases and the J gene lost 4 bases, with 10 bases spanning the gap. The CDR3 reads CASIKGGTEAFF. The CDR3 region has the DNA TGTGCCAGCATTAAAGGGGGCACTGAAGCTTTCTTT.

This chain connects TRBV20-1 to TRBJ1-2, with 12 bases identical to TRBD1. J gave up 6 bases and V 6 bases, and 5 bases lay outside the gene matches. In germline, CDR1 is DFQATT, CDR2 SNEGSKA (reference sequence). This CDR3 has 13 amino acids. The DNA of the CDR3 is TGCAGTGCGAGGGACAGGGGGCAGAATGGCTACACCTTC. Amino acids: CSARDRGQNGYTF.

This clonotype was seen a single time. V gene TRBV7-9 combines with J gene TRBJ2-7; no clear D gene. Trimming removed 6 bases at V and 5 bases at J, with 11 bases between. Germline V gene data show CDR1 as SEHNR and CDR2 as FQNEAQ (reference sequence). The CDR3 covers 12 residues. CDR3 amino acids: CASSDAVNEQYF. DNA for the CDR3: TGTGCCAGCAGTGATGCCGTTAACGAGCAGTACTTC.

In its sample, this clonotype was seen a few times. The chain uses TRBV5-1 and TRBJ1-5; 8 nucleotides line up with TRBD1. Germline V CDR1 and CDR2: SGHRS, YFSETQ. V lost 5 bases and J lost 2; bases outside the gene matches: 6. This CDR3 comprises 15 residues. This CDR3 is CASRSGQGGNQPQHF. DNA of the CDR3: TGCGCCAGCAGATCTGGACAGGGCGGCAATCAGCCCCAGCATTTT.

CDR3 region: CASGVMSAAGGIGQPQYF. The CDR3 DNA sequence: TGTGCCAGCGGGGTCATGTCGGCAGCAGGGGGTATTGGGCAGCCCCAGTACTTC. The chain employs TRBV2 and TRBJ2-5, with 7 bases that match TRBD1. The ends lost 8 bases at V and 9 bases at J; junction bases unmatched: 27. In germline, CDR1 is SNHLY, CDR2 FYNNEI. CDR3 length: 18 residues.

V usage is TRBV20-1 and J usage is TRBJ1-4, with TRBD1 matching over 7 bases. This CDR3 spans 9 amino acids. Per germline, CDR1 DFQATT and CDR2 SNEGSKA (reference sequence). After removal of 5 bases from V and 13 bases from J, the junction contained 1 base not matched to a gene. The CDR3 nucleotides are TGCAGTGCTCGGGACAGACTGTTTTTT. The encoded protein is CSARDRLFF.

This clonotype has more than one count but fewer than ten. The CDR3 is CSAKSGQNTEAFF. CDR3 nucleotide sequence: TGCAGTGCTAAGAGTGGCCAGAACACTGAAGCTTTCTTT. The chain has TRBV20-1 and TRBJ1-1; D not resolved. The germline V and J ends were trimmed by 4 bases and 1 base, with 10 bases remaining between them. The germline V gene has CDR1 DFQATT and CDR2 SNEGSKA (reference sequence). The CDR3 contains 13 residues.

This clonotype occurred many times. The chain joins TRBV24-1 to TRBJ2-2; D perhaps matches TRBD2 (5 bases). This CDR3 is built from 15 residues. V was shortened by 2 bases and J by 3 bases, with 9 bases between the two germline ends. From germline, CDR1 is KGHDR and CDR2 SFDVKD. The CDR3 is CATSDSSRDTGELFF. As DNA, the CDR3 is TGTGCCACCAGTGATTCCTCGCGGGACACCGGGGAGCTGTTTTTT.